This T cell receptor (beta chain) emerged from a study of T cell repertoires in cytomegalovirus infection. Background on the study: Public TCR beta signatures were indicative of both CMV infection and a matching HLA type. General study results and limits: There were HLA-C-restricted CMV-specific TCR beta clonotypes dominating the ex vivo response. Public TCR beta family frequency separated CMV-and-HLA carriers, including in an independent cohort.

This CDR3 spans 14 amino acids. The V gene lost 5 bases and the J gene lost 4 bases, with 14 bases spanning the gap. The V gene's germline CDR1 is SGHTA and CDR2 FQGNSA. TCRdb reanalysed the reads using MiXCR and keeps one entry per CDR3 protein. The top ten hold about 13% of the sample, which has more than 350,000 distinct CDR3 sequences, roughly 30% seen once. This clonotype has a count of ten or more. Its cognate antigen is unknown. The clonotype originates from a human donor in good health (CMV status not recorded). Some clones in this sample may be carry-over from other donors' samples. The rearrangement links TRBV7-2 to TRBJ1-2, with D possibly matching TRBD1 (5 bases). Material: PBMCs. The DNA of the CDR3 is TGTGCCAGCAGCACCTGGGGACGGCTCTATGGCTACACCTTC. It encodes CASSTWGRLYGYTF. The variable domain in full, with the rest retrieved from reference TRBV7-2 and TRBJ1-2, is GAGVSQSPSNKVTEKGKDVELRCDPISGHTALYWYRQSLGQGLEFLIYFQGNSAPDKSGLPSDRFSAERTGGSVSTLTIQRTQQEDSAVYLCASSTWGRLYGYTFGSGTRLTVV.